This T cell receptor beta chain was recorded in a study of CD8+CD57+ T cells in acquired aplastic anemia. Study context: Mean yield of DNA from sorted CD4+ and CD8+ cells was roughly 3.4 ug. Findings and limits, study-wide: Between patients and controls, CD8+ Simpson's diversity did not vary significantly. There were over 25 CD8+ CDR3 sequences that occurred in both patients and controls.

This clonotype was observed many times. What it binds is not known. Trimming left V 2 bases short and J 7 bases short, with 5 bases between. Germline V CDR1 and CDR2: SGHVS, FNYEAQ. The CDR3 loop spans 12 amino acids. Genomic DNA was employed as the template in profiling TCR beta VDJ and CDR3. TCRdb re-analysed the reads in MiXCR, keeping a single row per CDR3 protein. Altogether 300,000 or so distinct CDR3 sequences are present, 45% to 65% being singletons, with the ten largest covering roughly 8%. The genes are TRBV7-6 and TRBJ1-4, with a tentative D call TRBD1 (5 bases). The sequenced sample was sorted CD4+, CD8+, or CD8+CD57+ T cells (not recorded which) from PBMCs. The sequence was obtained from a human donor with severe aplastic anemia or a healthy control (not recorded which). CDR3 sequence (DNA): TGTGCCAGCAGCTTACAGGGTGAAAAACTGTTTTTT. As protein: CASSLQGEKLFF.